These 19 T cell receptor beta chains share one sample of origin, sequenced in a study of breast tumors, draining lymph nodes, adjacent tissues. TCRdb itself ran the multiplex PCR reads through MiXCR, one entry per CDR3 protein. The profile shows 270,000 or so distinct CDR3 sequences, over 25% of them singletons. Breast cancer patients provided tissue from their axillary draining lymph nodes. The specimen was axillary lymph node tissue. The receptors stem from a female donor with breast cancer. Some clones in this sample may be carry-over from other donors' samples.

To note about this clonotype: A much larger clone is a single base away; this may be a read error. The chain couples TRBV20-1 to TRBJ2-1; D unresolved. The germline V gene encodes CDR1 DFQATT and CDR2 SNEGSKA (reference sequence). This CDR3 region has 15 residues. The CDR3 loop is CSAPTWAETYNDQFF. DNA for the CDR3: TGCAGTGCCCCGACTTGGGCAGAAACCTACAATGACCAGTTCTTC.

This clonotype appeared many times. The V call is TRBV11-2, the J call TRBJ1-5; D is ambiguous. Germline lookup yields CDR1 SGHAT and CDR2 FQNNGV. The V and J ends lost 0 bases and 6 bases respectively, with 6 bases between them. This CDR3 comprises 13 residues. The CDR3 protein is CASSLEVGQPQHF. The CDR3 nucleotides read TGTGCCAGCAGCTTAGAGGTGGGTCAGCCCCAGCATTTT. The full variable domain, with the rest looked up from reference TRBV11-2 and TRBJ1-5, is EAGVAQSPRYKIIEKRQSVAFWCNPISGHATLYWYQQILGQGPKLLIQFQNNGVVDDSQLPKDRFSAERLKGVDSTLKIQPAKLEDSAVYLCASSLEVGQPQHFGDGTRLSIL.

This clonotype was picked up one time. The junction departs from the called germline gene at one end, perhaps through a read error. V usage is TRBV10-3 and J usage is TRBJ2-3; D may correspond to TRBD1 or TRBD2 (5 bases each). Looked up from germline, CDR1 is ENHRY and CDR2 is SYGVKD. This CDR3 contains 13 residues. CDR3 DNA sequence: TGCGCCATCAAAAGCGGCCAGGACAATGAGCAGTATTTT. Protein sequence: CAIKSGQDNEQYF.

This clonotype was counted at least ten times. The CDR3: CASSYDTGETQYF. The CDR3 coding sequence is TGTGCCAGCAGTTACGATACGGGAGAGACCCAGTACTTC. V is TRBV6-5 and J is TRBJ2-5, with D uncertain. This CDR3 contains 13 residues. V was trimmed by 2 bases and J by 4 bases, leaving 8 bases between them. Germline CDR1 MNHEY, CDR2 SVGAGI.

This chain joins TRBV7-6 and TRBJ1-1; no reliable D call. Trimming pared 0 bases from V and 3 bases from J, leaving 20 bases between. Germline V gene lookup returns CDR1 SGHVS and CDR2 FNYEAQ. This CDR3 comprises 18 residues. The CDR3 nucleotides are TGTGCCAGCAGCTTAGCCGAATACTGGACGAAATCGGACACTGAAGCTTTCTTT. Protein: CASSLAEYWTKSDTEAFF. The complete variable domain, with remaining parts taken from reference TRBV7-6 and TRBJ1-1, reads GAGVSQSPRYKVTKRGQDVALRCDPISGHVSLYWYRQALGQGPEFLTYFNYEAQQDKSGLPNDRFSAERPEGSISTLTIQRTEQRDSAMYRCASSLAEYWTKSDTEAFFGQGTRLTVV.

To note about this clonotype: The CDR3 does not end in the conserved phenylalanine or tryptophan, so this is likely a read error. This chain connects TRBV7-3 to TRBJ2-1, with D uncertain. This CDR3 is built from 14 residues. V dropped 2 bases and J dropped 5 bases, with 10 bases sitting between them. Germline V gene sequence: CDR1 SGHTA, CDR2 FQGTGA. The CDR3 protein is CASSLAAKNNEQFL. Written as DNA, the CDR3 is TGTGCCAGCAGCTTAGCGGCGAAAAACAATGAGCAGTTCCTC.

The gene calls are TRBV15 and TRBJ1-1, with TRBD1 as a possible D gene (6 bases). This CDR3 contains 14 residues. Trimming cost V 4 bases and J 10 bases, with 19 bases left between them. Germline loops: CDR1 LNHNV, CDR2 YYDKDF (reference sequence). CDR3 sequence (DNA): TGTGCCACCAGCACCAAACTTGGGGGACACGGAGCTTTCTTT. Encoded protein: CATSTKLGGHGAFF. The full variable domain, in which reference TRBV15 and TRBJ1-1 provide the parts outside the CDR3, is DAMVIQNPRYQVTQFGKPVTLSCSQTLNHNVMYWYQQKSSQAPKLLFHYYDKDFNNEADTPDNFQSRRPNTSFCFLDIRSPGLGDTAMYLCATSTKLGGHGAFFGQGTRLTVV.

In this sample, this clonotype turned up many times. This chain links TRBV10-3 with TRBJ2-5; TRBD2 is a possible D gene (6 bases). V lost 0 bases to trimming and J lost 7 bases, with 6 bases between them. CDR1 and CDR2 (germline): ENHRY, SYGVKD. The CDR3 totals 12 residues. As DNA, the CDR3 is TGTGCCATCAGTGAGTCGGAGGGGACCCAGTACTTC. As protein: CAISESEGTQYF.

This clonotype was detected only a few times. It may be a read error: a sequence one base away is much more abundant. The gene calls are TRBV6-2 or TRBV6-3 and TRBJ2-7; TRBD1 is a possible D gene (5 bases). The germline gives CDR1 MNHEY, CDR2 SVGEGT. The CDR3 loop spans 12 amino acids. With 5 bases removed from V and 3 bases from J, the gap between germline ends came to 8 bases. CDR3 DNA: TGTGCCAGCAGTCCAGGGATCTACGAGCAGTACTTC. This codes for CASSPGIYEQYF.

This clonotype was detected many times. V and J are TRBV6-5 and TRBJ2-7; tentatively, D is TRBD2 (6 bases). Germline lookup yields CDR1 MNHEY and CDR2 SVGAGI. V gave up 7 bases and J gave up 0 bases, with 16 bases separating them. This CDR3 is built from 15 residues. The chain's CDR3 is CASTFQGRHSYEQYF. As DNA, the CDR3 is TGTGCCAGCACCTTTCAAGGGAGGCACTCCTACGAGCAGTACTTC.

CDR3 sequence: CASSYFRGRMKVRYNEQFF. CDR3 in DNA: TGTGCCAGCAGTTACTTCAGGGGGCGTATGAAAGTACGCTACAATGAGCAGTTCTTC. The genes are TRBV2 and TRBJ2-1, with TRBD1 identical over 8 bases. Trimming removed 5 bases from V and 3 bases from J; junction bases left unmatched: 18. The length of the CDR3 is 19 residues. Germline CDR1 and CDR2: SNHLY and FYNNEI.

The count of this clonotype is one. A much larger clone sits a single nucleotide away, making a read error possible. This rearrangement joins TRBV6-2 or TRBV6-3 to TRBJ2-6; weak D call: TRBD2 (7 bases). The germline V and J ends were trimmed by 7 bases and 5 bases, with 12 bases remaining between them. The CDR3 covers 14 residues. Germline loops: CDR1 MNHEY, CDR2 SVGEGT. This CDR3 is CASNRGAWANVLTF. The DNA for the CDR3 is TGTGCCAGCAATCGGGGGGCCTGGGCCAACGTCCTGACTTTC.

In this sample, this clonotype turned up many times. The V and J genes are TRBV4-2 and TRBJ2-3; weak D call: TRBD2 (5 bases). The CDR3 runs to 13 residues. Germline-derived CDR1 and CDR2 are LGHNA and YNFKEQ. The V end lost 8 bases, the J end lost 6 bases, and 15 bases lay between the germline ends. CDR3 sequence reads: CASQTGSGDTQYF. For the CDR3, the DNA is TGTGCCAGCCAGACGGGATCGGGGGATACGCAGTATTTT.

The rearrangement links TRBV27 to TRBJ2-7, with D perhaps assigned TRBD1 or TRBD2 (6 bases each). Germline CDR1 MNHEY, CDR2 SMNVEV (reference sequence). This CDR3 comprises 16 residues. Trimming took 6 bases from V and 0 from J, leaving 18 bases between them. The CDR3 is CASSPVGGWSSYEQYF. In DNA, the CDR3 is TGTGCCAGCAGCCCAGTGGGGGGCTGGAGCTCCTACGAGCAGTACTTC.

This clonotype showed up many times. The rearrangement uses TRBV11-3 and TRBJ2-7; no definite D call. Trimming cost V 1 base and J 6 bases, with 13 bases left between them. CDR1 is SGHNT and CDR2 is YENEEA in the germline V gene. CDR3 length equals 14 residues. The CDR3 DNA follows: TGTGCCAGCAGCTTAGTAGGTCTGAGGTCCGAGCAGTACTTC. Translating it yields CASSLVGLRSEQYF.

This clonotype has at least ten counts. J is TRBJ1-2 and V is TRBV2; D may be TRBD1 (5 bases). The CDR3 consists of 13 residues. The germline V and J ends were trimmed by 2 bases and 8 bases, with 12 bases remaining between them. Germline V gene data show CDR1 as SNHLY and CDR2 as FYNNEI. The CDR3 loop reads CASSEPRVHGYTF. Written as DNA, the CDR3 is TGTGCCAGCAGTGAACCCAGGGTCCACGGCTACACCTTC. Using reference TRBV2 and TRBJ1-2 for the parts outside the CDR3, the full variable domain is EPEVTQTPSHQVTQMGQEVILRCVPISNHLYFYWYRQILGQKVEFLVSFYNNEISEKSEIFDDQFSVERPDGSNFTLKIRSTKLEDSAMYFCASSEPRVHGYTFGSGTRLTVV.

This clonotype has more than one count but fewer than ten. This sequence may be a read error, since a much larger clone differs from it by one base. V and J are TRBV6-2 or TRBV6-3 and TRBJ2-5; D may be TRBD1 or TRBD2 (5 bases each). This CDR3 has 12 residues. CDR1 and CDR2 (germline): MNHEY, SVGEGT. V lost 4 bases and J 5 bases, leaving 8 bases between the germline ends. CDR3 DNA: TGTGCCAGCAGTTGGGGCGGGGAGACCCAGTACTTC. Translating it yields CASSWGGETQYF.

The sample holds many counts of this clonotype. The chain joins TRBV29-1 to TRBJ1-2; the D gene is possibly TRBD1 (5 bases). Germline CDR1 SQVTM, CDR2 ANQGSEA. The V gene lost 3 bases and the J gene lost 8 bases, with 10 bases spanning the gap. The CDR3 runs to 11 residues. CDR3 sequence reads: CSVEGRRGYTF. The CDR3 region has the DNA TGCAGCGTTGAGGGGCGTCGAGGCTACACCTTC.

This clonotype has a handful of counts. Here the CDR3 DNA reads TGTGCCAGCAGCTTAATTTCCGACAGCGAAGCTTTCTTT. Residues: CASSLISDSEAFF. This sequence joins TRBV7-6 and TRBJ1-1; tentatively, D is TRBD1 (5 bases). V was pared by 2 bases and J by 8 bases, with 12 bases between. This CDR3 has 13 amino acids. From germline, CDR1 is SGHVS and CDR2 FNYEAQ.